The 23 T cell receptor beta chains reported below all come from one sample, sequenced in a study of PD-1 blockade in classical Hodgkin lymphoma. Time point noted: newly diagnosed, previously untreated cHL patient sample. Generated by immunoSEQ multiplex PCR, the TCRdb table keeps only in-frame clones and is missing some. The sample yields about 17,000 clones, roughly nine tenths seen once. Specimen: peripheral blood mononuclear cells (PBMCs). The receptors shown here come from a human donor with classical Hodgkin lymphoma.

The chain joins TRBV4-3 to TRBJ1-2, with 8 nucleotides matching TRBD1. V gave up 2 bases and J gave up 0 bases; unmatched junction bases: 2. The CDR3 loop spans 15 amino acids. Germline CDR1 and CDR2: LGHNA and YSLEER. This CDR3 is CASSQTTGANYGYTF. CDR3 nucleotide sequence: TGCGCCAGCAGCCAAACGACAGGGGCTAACTATGGCTACACCTTC.

The chain joins TRBV15 to TRBJ2-1, with D possibly TRBD2 on 5 matching bases. V lost 5 bases to trimming and J lost 8 bases, with 13 bases between them. The V gene's germline CDR1 is LNHNV and CDR2 YYDKDF (reference sequence). The CDR3 consists of 13 residues. The DNA of the CDR3 is TGTGCCACCAGCGGAAAAGCCGGGGATGAGCAGTTCTTC. Translation: CATSGKAGDEQFF.

The chain uses TRBV21-1 and TRBJ2-6; TRBD1, the table's D call, lacks a check against the DNA. TRBV21-1 is a pseudogene segment. The CDR3 contains 18 residues. As DNA, the CDR3 is TGTGCCAGCAGCACGAGGGACAGAGCCTTATCTGGGGCCAACGTCCTGACTTTC. Translating gives CASSTRDRALSGANVLTF.

The genes are TRBV10-3 and TRBJ2-7; D unresolved. The ends were cut back, 2 bases at V and 0 bases at J, with 11 bases in the middle. The germline V gene has CDR1 ENHRY and CDR2 SYGVKD. There are 15 residues in the CDR3. The CDR3 sequence: CAISETTALSYEQYF. Written as DNA, the CDR3 is TGTGCCATCAGTGAGACAACAGCCCTCTCCTACGAGCAGTACTTC.

The chain links TRBV2 to TRBJ2-3, with 14 bases lining up with TRBD2. From germline, CDR1 is SNHLY and CDR2 FYNNEI. This CDR3 has 19 amino acids. V shed 5 bases and J 5 bases; nucleotides not matched to a gene: 15. In DNA form, the CDR3 reads TGTGCCAGCAGTTTTTTACCGGGACTAGCGGGAGTCCAGGGAGATACGCAGTATTTT. As protein: CASSFLPGLAGVQGDTQYF. Filled out from reference TRBV2 and TRBJ2-3, the complete variable domain reads EPEVTQTPSHQVTQMGQEVILRCVPISNHLYFYWYRQILGQKVEFLVSFYNNEISEKSEIFDDQFSVERPDGSNFTLKIRSTKLEDSAMYFCASSFLPGLAGVQGDTQYFGPGTRLTVL.

V and J are TRBV5-1 and TRBJ1-1; 9 bases are a match to TRBD1. Looked up from germline, CDR1 is SGHRS and CDR2 is YFSETQ. With V trimmed by 3 bases and J by 9 bases, 3 bases remained unmatched. The CDR3 totals 12 residues. The chain's CDR3 is CASSSTGGKAFF. The CDR3, as DNA: TGCGCCAGCAGCTCGACAGGGGGGAAAGCTTTCTTT. The full variable domain, with the rest looked up from reference TRBV5-1 and TRBJ1-1, is KAGVTQTPRYLIKTRGQQVTLSCSPISGHRSVSWYQQTPGQGLQFLFEYFSETQRNKGNFPGRFSGRQFSNSRSEMNVSTLELGDSALYLCASSSTGGKAFFGQGTRLTVV.

The J gene is TRBJ2-5, the V gene TRBV7-2; D is possibly TRBD2 (6 bases). Trimming took off 4 bases at V and 4 bases at J, with 13 bases between the two ends. The CDR3 loop spans 14 amino acids. The germline gives CDR1 SGHTA, CDR2 FQGNSA. Here the CDR3 reads CASSWAGQGETQYF. DNA of the CDR3: TGTGCCAGCAGCTGGGCGGGGCAGGGAGAGACCCAGTACTTC.

The chain carries TRBV28 and TRBJ2-7, with D unresolved. V was shortened by 10 bases and J by 3 bases, with 16 bases between the two germline ends. Germline assignment: CDR1 MDHEN and CDR2 SYDVKM. CDR3 length: 13 residues. CDR3 region: CATKTTVGYEQYF. Written as DNA, the CDR3 is TGTGCCACTAAAACCACAGTAGGCTACGAGCAGTACTTC.

This clone occurred once. CDR3 nucleotide sequence: TGTGCCAGCAGCGCGCGAGGGGTAGCGGACAATGAGCAGTTCTTC. This sequence encodes CASSARGVADNEQFF. The chain employs TRBV7-9 and TRBJ2-1; D possibly corresponds to TRBD2 (6 bases). The CDR3 contains 15 residues. CDR1 and CDR2 from the germline V gene are SEHNR and FQNEAQ (reference sequence). Deletions cut 5 bases from V and 5 bases from J, with 16 bases between.

The chain combines TRBV2 with TRBJ1-5; 7 bases fit TRBD1. This CDR3 contains 15 residues. J lost 6 bases, V lost 2 bases, and 7 bases had no gene match. CDR1 SNHLY and CDR2 FYNNEI come from the germline V gene. CDR3 DNA sequence: TGTGCCAGCAGTGAACTAGGGGGCGCGGGTCAGCCCCAGCATTTT. Amino acids: CASSELGGAGQPQHF.

The V and J genes are TRBV28 and TRBJ2-5; no firm D call. Looked up from germline, CDR1 is MDHEN and CDR2 is SYDVKM. Trimming removed 5 bases at V and 1 base at J, with 17 bases between. This CDR3 is 16 amino acids long. The CDR3 coding sequence is TGTGCCAGCAGTGTCCTACGTCTCGGATCCCAAGAGACCCAGTACTTC. Encoded protein: CASSVLRLGSQETQYF.

The rearrangement links TRBV7-2 to TRBJ2-5, with unresolved D. In germline, CDR1 is SGHTA, CDR2 FQGNSA. This CDR3 spans 12 amino acids. With 3 bases removed from V and 5 bases from J, the gap between germline ends came to 7 bases. Here the CDR3 DNA reads TGTGCCAGCAGCTTTCACGGGGAGACCCAGTACTTC. This translates into CASSFHGETQYF.

Turning to this clone: The sample holds other DNA sequences that translate to the same CDR3. The genes are TRBV28 and TRBJ2-7; 11 nucleotides align to TRBD1. The CDR3 sequence is 15 residues long. Losses at the gene ends were 5 bases for V and 4 bases for J; bases not matched to a gene: 7. In germline, CDR1 is MDHEN, CDR2 SYDVKM. This CDR3 is CASSRTGTGGYEQYF. The CDR3 DNA is TGTGCCAGCAGTCGAACCGGGACAGGGGGGTACGAGCAGTACTTC.

This clone was seen once. DNA of the CDR3: TGTGCCAGCAGCGTTAGCGGGAGCTCCTACAATGAGCAGTTCTTC. It yields the protein CASSVSGSSYNEQFF. The rearrangement links TRBV9 to TRBJ2-1; the match to TRBD2 covers 9 bases. This CDR3 has 15 residues. V trimming: 2 bases; J trimming: 0 bases; junction bases outside the gene matches: 0. The germline gives CDR1 SGDLS, CDR2 YYNGEE.

The chain recombines TRBV28 with TRBJ2-3; 9 nucleotides line up with TRBD2. Germline V CDR1 and CDR2: MDHEN, SYDVKM. With 3 bases clipped from V and 4 bases from J, the junction kept 14 bases outside the gene matches. The CDR3 has 18 residues. The CDR3 sequence is CASSFSLLAGGPADTQYF. Here the CDR3 DNA reads TGTGCCAGCAGTTTCTCACTTCTGGCGGGAGGGCCCGCAGATACGCAGTATTTT.

The CDR3 loop reads CASSQDEGVSADTQYF. Written as DNA, the CDR3 is TGCGCCAGCAGCCAAGATGAGGGAGTTTCGGCAGATACGCAGTATTTT. The chain combines TRBV4-3 with TRBJ2-3; a possible D gene is TRBD2 (5 bases). Germline values: CDR1 LGHNA, CDR2 YSLEER. V lost 0 bases and J 4 bases, leaving 14 bases between the germline ends. This CDR3 has 16 amino acids.

The chain links TRBV28 to TRBJ1-1; weak D call: TRBD1 (6 bases). The CDR3 consists of 12 residues. CDR1 is MDHEN, CDR2 SYDVKM, per germline. The V and J ends lost 6 bases and 12 bases respectively, with 17 bases between them. The CDR3 here is CASSLIGTTTFF. Here the CDR3 DNA reads TGTGCCAGCAGCTTAATCGGGACAACAACTTTCTTT.

This chain joins TRBV19 and TRBJ2-7; D gene unclear. V gave up 5 bases and J gave up 3 bases, with 11 bases separating them. The CDR3 is 13 residues long. Germline V gene lookup returns CDR1 LNHDA and CDR2 SQIVND (reference sequence). The CDR3, as DNA: TGTGCCAGTAGTTCCTCCGCCTTCTACGAGCAGTACTTC. This sequence encodes CASSSSAFYEQYF.

This CDR3 reads CASSQAPGGGYGYTF. CDR3 coding DNA: TGCGCCAGCAGCCAAGCCCCGGGAGGGGGCTATGGCTACACCTTC. The chain has TRBV4-3 and TRBJ1-2, with D perhaps matching TRBD1 (6 bases). The CDR3 extends over 15 amino acids. Trimming stripped 1 base from V and 4 bases from J, with 13 bases between. Germline CDR1 is LGHNA and CDR2 is YSLEER.

The V and J genes are TRBV19 and TRBJ2-5; D may be TRBD1 or TRBD2 (6 bases each). Trimming left V 6 bases short and J 2 bases short, with 16 bases between. The CDR3 sequence is 15 residues long. The V gene's germline CDR1 is LNHDA and CDR2 SQIVND (reference sequence). The DNA for the CDR3 is TGTGCCAGTAGCCCCCTGGGGGGCCTACAAGAGACCCAGTACTTC. Protein product: CASSPLGGLQETQYF.

This clone has more than one count but fewer than ten. This rearrangement joins TRBV5-1 to TRBJ1-3; D is unresolved. V lost 3 bases and J lost 0, with 10 bases in between. Germline V gene sequence: CDR1 SGHRS, CDR2 YFSETQ. CDR3 length: 15 residues. The CDR3 coding sequence is TGCGCCAGCAGCTCGGACGTGAGCTCTGGAAACACCATATATTTT. Its translation: CASSSDVSSGNTIYF.

The CDR3 DNA reads as TGTGCCAGCATTGCAGCGAACCTCGGGGAGCTGTTTTTT. Its protein is CASIAANLGELFF. This chain joins TRBV28 and TRBJ2-2; no clear D gene. This CDR3 has 13 amino acids. The ends were cut back, 7 bases at V and 7 bases at J, with 13 bases in the middle. Germline loops: CDR1 MDHEN, CDR2 SYDVKM. The whole variable domain, remainder taken from reference TRBV28 and TRBJ2-2, is DVKVTQSSRYLVKRTGEKVFLECVQDMDHENMFWYRQDPGLGLRLIYFSYDVKMKEKGDIPEGYSVSREKKERFSLILESASTNQTSMYLCASIAANLGELFFGEGSRLTVL.

The rearrangement joins TRBV30 to TRBJ1-1, with TRBD1 as a possible D gene (6 bases). V was cut by 0 bases and J by 1 base, with 21 bases left in between. Germline CDR1 and CDR2: GTSNPN and SVGIG (reference sequence). The CDR3 runs to 18 residues. The CDR3 nucleotides are TGTGCCTGGAGTGTACGGGGGCCCAACCCCCTCCGGAACACTGAAGCTTTCTTT. Protein: CAWSVRGPNPLRNTEAFF.